Listed here is a single TCR beta chain. The antigen is not known. The data are from a study of post-analysis software for immune sequencing data. Study at large: The courses of disease that were included comprised relapsing-remitting, secondary progressive and progressive-relapsing multiple sclerosis.

The CDR3 spans 15 residues. V was clipped by 8 bases and J by 7 bases; unmatched bases: 9. CDR1 and CDR2 (germline): MNHEY, SVGAGI. General study results and limits: Multiple sclerosis was associated with a significant reduction in normalized Chao1 diversity relative to controls. Patients showed TRBV5-6, TRBV5-1 and TRBV20-1 among 4 or 5 TRBV segments more frequent than in controls. F-measure co-clustering was strong for batch-matched samples.

TCR beta cDNA libraries had unique molecular identifiers. T cells numbering about 0.9 to 11 million yielded cDNA molecules that totaled roughly 500,000. TCRdb re-called the PCR reads through MiXCR, storing one row per CDR3 protein. The sample has 820,000 or so distinct CDR3 sequences; roughly 50% are singletons. The sequencing input was blood. The chain links TRBV6-5 to TRBJ2-1; 12 bases align to TRBD2. The TCR originated in a girl aged 10 to 17 with multiple sclerosis. The CDR3 DNA reads as TGTGCCAGCCGAGATCTAGCGGGAGGGCCGAATGAGCAGTTCTTC. It yields the protein CASRDLAGGPNEQFF.